This record concerns one TCR beta chain sequence. The CDR3 goes on 3 residues after the read ends, and that part is filled in from the germline J gene. Each participant carried one incident cervical HPV16 infection only. The CDR3 has 16 residues. With 6 bases clipped from V and 2 bases from J, the junction kept 10 bases outside the gene matches. CDR1 is LNHDA, CDR2 SQIVND, per germline (reference sequence). The data are from a study of T cells in women clearing cervical HPV infection. Study details: Cases were women with histologically confirmed HPV16-related CIN3 or worse, including a couple of invasive cancers. For cases, blood was sampled a median about 140 days after lesion detection, interquartile range roughly 85 to 200 days.

Assay used: immunoSEQ multiplex PCR; TCRdb lists only in-frame clones, some missing. In total, the table holds tens of thousands of clones. This receptor was obtained from a woman between 18 and 70 years old with a cervical HPV16 infection that either progressed to CIN3+ or cleared (not recorded which). Sequenced sample: blood buffy coat. The J gene is TRBJ2-3, the V gene TRBV19, with 8 bases that match TRBD2. Incomplete CDR3 DNA: TGTGCCAGTAGCCCCCTTAGCGGGGCCCACACAGATACG. Amino acids: CASSPLSGAHTDT. The CDR3, in full, reads CASSPLSGAHTDTQYF.